This TCR beta chain was profiled in a study of CD8 T cells in ankylosing spondylitis. This clonotype turned up a few times. No antigen is known for it. Overall study results and limits: CD8+ cells made up the disease-linked clones, which were relatively rare in peripheral blood. Characteristic of ankylosing spondylitis blood, it appeared, was a TCR beta motif comprising several highly homologous variants. The study looked at matched synovial fluid samples from ankylosing spondylitis patients. Disease-linked clones were reported to be significantly enriched there.

V lost 3 bases and J 4 bases, leaving 8 bases between the germline ends. The CDR3 has 13 amino acids. Germline V lookup: CDR1 SGHVS, CDR2 FQNEAQ. TCRdb analysed the 5' RACE reads with MiXCR anew, one entry per CDR3 protein. The sample records fewer than 200,000 distinct CDR3 sequences, 9.8% being singletons. The sequence was collected from a female donor with ankylosing spondylitis or in good health (not recorded which). This chain connects TRBV7-8 to TRBJ2-3, with no clear D. Sequencing input: blood, either unsorted or a sorted T cell fraction (not recorded which). CDR3 loop: CASSFAAPDTQYF. The CDR3 nucleotides read TGTGCCAGCAGCTTTGCGGCTCCAGATACGCAGTATTTT.